A selection of T cell receptor beta chains follows, all from one sample in a study of CD8 T cells in Susac syndrome. TCRdb reprocessed the immunoSEQ multiplex PCR reads via MiXCR and lists one record per CDR3 protein. The sample carries roughly 200,000 distinct CDR3 sequences, 85% to 95% recorded once. Sample: CD4+ T cells from PBMCs. The receptors stem from a human donor with multiple sclerosis. The CDR3 runs from the conserved cysteine through the conserved F or W. A D gene is named only where the DNA matches it firmly. Size is stated for part of the rows, as once, few or many counts, or as a class when the clone is expanded.

v_gene,abundance,j_gene,len,d_gene,CDR3nt,CDR3aa
TRBV11-2,-,TRBJ2-1,16,TRBD1,TGTGCCAGCAGCTTATTGGGGCTTCCAGGGGGTCATGAGCAGTTCTTC,CASSLLGLPGGHEQFF
TRBV5-6,-,TRBJ2-1,15,-,TGTGCCAGCAAGGCGTCTAGCGCGACCTACAATGAGCAGTTCTTC,CASKASSATYNEQFF
TRBV30,-,TRBJ2-2,13,-,TGTGCCTGGAGTGTAGGGGCCAGTCGGGAGCTGTTTTTT,CAWSVGASRELFF
TRBV2,-,TRBJ1-1,15,TRBD1,TGTGCCAGCGCCCAAGATCAGGGGGCTCGGGCTGAAGCTTTCTTT,CASAQDQGARAEAFF
TRBV12-3/TRBV12-4,-,TRBJ2-5,14,-,TGTGCCAGCAGTTTAGTCCTATCCAAGAGGGGCCAGTACTTC,CASSLVLSKRGQYF
TRBV20-1,-,TRBJ2-1,14,-,TGCAGTGCTAGACGCGGAACGTCCTACAATGAGCAGTTCTTC,CSARRGTSYNEQFF
TRBV18,-,TRBJ1-2,13,-,TGTGCCAGCTCCGACGGGGGAGGCTATGGCTACACCTTC,CASSDGGGYGYTF
TRBV5-4,-,TRBJ2-3,16,TRBD2,TGTGCCAGCAGCCCGAGTAGCGGGGGGGCGACAGATACGCAGTATTTT,CASSPSSGGATDTQYF
TRBV6-5,-,TRBJ2-1,15,TRBD2,TGTGCCAGCAGTTGGGGCACTAGCGGGGACAATGAGCAGTTCTTC,CASSWGTSGDNEQFF
TRBV11-2,-,TRBJ1-5,13,-,TGTGCCAGCAGCCTCGGCATGGGTCAGCCCCAGCATTTT,CASSLGMGQPQHF
TRBV7-2,-,TRBJ1-2,14,-,TGTGCCAGCAGCTTACTACGCCGGAGGAGCGGCTACACCTTC,CASSLLRRRSGYTF
TRBV12-3/TRBV12-4,-,TRBJ1-2,14,TRBD1,TGTGCCAGCAGCCCCTGGGACAGGGGGAATGGCTACACCTTC,CASSPWDRGNGYTF
TRBV9,-,TRBJ1-1,16,-,TGTGCCAGCAGCCGCCGGGGCAGGGATACGAACACTGAAGCTTTCTTT,CASSRRGRDTNTEAFF
TRBV3-1,-,TRBJ1-1,14,-,TGTGCCAGCAGTCTCGCCGAGATGAACACTGAAGCTTTCTTT,CASSLAEMNTEAFF
TRBV11-2,-,TRBJ2-1,15,TRBD2,TGTGCCAGCACTTCGGGACTATCCTCCTACAATGAGCAGTTCTTC,CASTSGLSSYNEQFF
TRBV30,-,TRBJ2-4,12,-,TGTGCCTGGAGTGTAACAAGGCACATTCAGTACTTC,CAWSVTRHIQYF
TRBV28,-,TRBJ2-1,14,-,TGTGCCAGCAGGGGCGAGTGGGTCTACAATGAGCAGTTCTTC,CASRGEWVYNEQFF
TRBV29-1,-,TRBJ2-5,13,-,TGCAGCGTTGCTGAAGCGGCCCGGGAGACCCAGTACTTC,CSVAEAARETQYF
TRBV4-2,-,TRBJ2-1,18,TRBD1,TGTGCCAGCAGCAAAACCCAAGGGACAGGGTATCCCTACAATGAGCAGTTCTTC,CASSKTQGTGYPYNEQFF
TRBV10-3,-,TRBJ2-5,13,-,TGTGCCATCAGGGGGGTGAGACAAGAGACCCAGTACTTC,CAIRGVRQETQYF
TRBV7-9,-,TRBJ1-1,15,TRBD1,TGTGCCAGCAGCCCAACACAACAGGGGTACACTGAAGCTTTCTTT,CASSPTQQGYTEAFF
TRBV29-1,once,TRBJ2-1,13,-,TGCAGCGCCTTCGAGGGGCCTTACGGTGAGCAGTTCTTC,CSAFEGPYGEQFF
TRBV27,-,TRBJ1-1,16,TRBD1,TGTGCCAGCAGCTCGGACAGGGGGCGTATGGGCACTGAAGCTTTCTTT,CASSSDRGRMGTEAFF
TRBV29-1,once,TRBJ2-3,15,TRBD2,TGCAGCGTTGAAATGGGACTAGGACGCACAGATACGCAGTATTTT,CSVEMGLGRTDTQYF
TRBV27,-,TRBJ2-7,16,TRBD2,TGTGCCAGCAGTTTAAGATCGGCGGGGGTTATCGACGAGCAGTACTTC,CASSLRSAGVIDEQYF
TRBV20-1,-,TRBJ2-1,12,-,TGCAGTGCTAGCCCCGGGGTTAGTGAGCAGTTCTTC,CSASPGVSEQFF
TRBV7-3,-,TRBJ2-1,13,-,TGTGCCAGCAGCCCCAACCCTTACAATGAGCAGTTCTTC,CASSPNPYNEQFF
TRBV3-1,-,TRBJ2-1,12,-,TGTGCCAGCAGGGGTTTCTACAATGAGCAGTTCTTC,CASRGFYNEQFF
TRBV3-1,-,TRBJ1-5,15,-,TGTGCCAGCAGCCAATCGGGCGGGGGACTTCAGCCCCAGCATTTT,CASSQSGGGLQPQHF
TRBV30,once,TRBJ1-2,13,-,TGTGCCTGGAAGTGGGGGGTGAACTATGGCTACACCTTC,CAWKWGVNYGYTF
TRBV5-6,-,TRBJ1-5,15,-,TGTGCCAGCAGCTTGCTGGAATATAGCAATCAGCCCCAGCATTTT,CASSLLEYSNQPQHF
TRBV29-1,-,TRBJ2-3,12,-,TGCAGCGTTGAAGATCCTGCAGATACGCAGTATTTT,CSVEDPADTQYF
TRBV6-5,once,TRBJ2-3,13,-,TGTGCCAGCAGTCACAGGGTTGGAGATACGCAGTATTTT,CASSHRVGDTQYF
TRBV30,-,TRBJ1-1,13,-,TGTGCCTGGAGTGTGGGGGAGGGTACTGAAGCTTTCTTT,CAWSVGEGTEAFF
TRBV12-5,-,TRBJ2-3,15,TRBD1,TGTGCTAGTGGTTTGGACAGGGGATGGTCAGATACGCAGTATTTT,CASGLDRGWSDTQYF
TRBV2,-,TRBJ2-1,13,-,TGTGCCAGCAGTGACAGGGGGGAAGGTGAGCAGTTCTTC,CASSDRGEGEQFF
TRBV2,-,TRBJ2-1,15,-,TGTGCCAGTGGTGTGGGGCCGTTAAAGCTCAATGAGCAGTTCTTC,CASGVGPLKLNEQFF
TRBV2,-,TRBJ2-5,13,TRBD2,TGTGCCAGCAACCCAGCGGGGCTAGCGGCCCAGTACTTC,CASNPAGLAAQYF
TRBV6-5,-,TRBJ2-1,17,TRBD1,TGTGCCAGCAGTTACGGCTATGGGGACAGGGCCCGCGATGAGCAGTTCTTC,CASSYGYGDRARDEQFF
TRBV11-2,-,TRBJ1-5,14,-,TGTGCCAGCAGCTTGGCAGGGCCTAATCAGCCCCAGCATTTT,CASSLAGPNQPQHF
TRBV20-1,once,TRBJ2-1,12,-,TGCAGTGCTAATGGTCGTTTCAATGAGCAGTTCTTC,CSANGRFNEQFF
TRBV29-1,-,TRBJ1-2,14,-,TGCAGCGTTGAGGGGGCAGCCGGCGTCTATCGCTACACCTTC,CSVEGAAGVYRYTF
TRBV12-3/TRBV12-4,-,TRBJ2-2,14,-,TGTGCCAGCAGTTTAGCGCCTAGCACCGGGGAGCTGTTTTTT,CASSLAPSTGELFF
TRBV18,-,TRBJ1-2,13,TRBD1,TGTGCCAGCTCACCTTCAGGGGGCTATGGCTACACCTTC,CASSPSGGYGYTF
TRBV12-3/TRBV12-4,once,TRBJ1-2,13,-,TGTGCCAGCAGTTTTTCGGGGACCTATGGCTACACCTTC,CASSFSGTYGYTF
TRBV5-1,-,TRBJ2-3,15,-,TGCGCCAGCAGCTTCTCCCCAGCTAGCACAGATACGCAGTATTTT,CASSFSPASTDTQYF
TRBV9,-,TRBJ2-1,13,TRBD2,TGTGCCAGCAGCGAGCGTCCTAGCGGCGAGCAGTTCTTC,CASSERPSGEQFF
TRBV9,-,TRBJ1-2,13,-,TGTGCCAGCAGCGCGGACGGGAAATATGGCTACACCTTC,CASSADGKYGYTF